This TCR beta chain was documented in a study of shared T cell receptors in the human thymus. Sequenced by immunoSEQ multiplex PCR; TCRdb stores in-frame clones only, minus some. The sample records 500,000 to 850,000 clones, about 90% being singletons. The germline gives CDR1 LGHNA, CDR2 YNFKEQ. The CDR3 runs to 17 residues. V lost 2 bases, J lost 4 bases, and 10 bases stayed unmatched. These data are also associated with another study on human thymus T cells.

Sequencing was done on a sample of thymocytes. This chain links TRBV4-2 with TRBJ2-7; 11 bases fit TRBD2. This clonotype was sampled from a boy under two years old with a congenital heart defect. The CDR3 here is CASSQTDLAGGRYEQYF. The CDR3 nucleotides are TGTGCCAGCAGCCAAACAGACCTAGCGGGGGGTCGATACGAGCAGTACTTC.